This entry is about one T cell receptor (beta chain). The sample originates from a study of CD8 T cells in Susac syndrome. After extraction with the RNeasy kit, roughly 0.45 to 1 ug of the RNA was reverse transcribed using random hexamers. TCRdb used MiXCR to reprocess the immunoSEQ multiplex PCR reads, holding one entry per CDR3 protein. The table has roughly 130,000 distinct CDR3 sequences, less than 95% seen once. CDR1 and CDR2 (germline): DFQATT, SNEGSKA (reference sequence). Trimming removed 2 bases from V and 4 bases from J; junction bases left unmatched: 7. This CDR3 has 15 amino acids. Specimen: CD4+ T cells from PBMCs. The chain joins TRBV20-1 to TRBJ2-3, with 9 bases lining up with TRBD2. The clonotype was recovered from a human donor with multiple sclerosis. The CDR3 region has the DNA TGCAGTGCTAGACGGGCGGGAGGGCCATCAGATACGCAGTATTTT. It encodes CSARRAGGPSDTQYF.